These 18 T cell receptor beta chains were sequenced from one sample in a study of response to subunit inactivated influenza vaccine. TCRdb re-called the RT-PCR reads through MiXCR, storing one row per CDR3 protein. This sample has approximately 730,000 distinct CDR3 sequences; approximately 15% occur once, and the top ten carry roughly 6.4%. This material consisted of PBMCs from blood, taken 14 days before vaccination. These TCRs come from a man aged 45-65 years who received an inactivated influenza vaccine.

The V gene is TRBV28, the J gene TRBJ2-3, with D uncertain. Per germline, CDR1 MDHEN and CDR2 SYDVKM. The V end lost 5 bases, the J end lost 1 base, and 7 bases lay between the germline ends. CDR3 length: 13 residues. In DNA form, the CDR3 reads TGTGCCAGCAGTGTGACGGGCACAGATACGCAGTATTTT. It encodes CASSVTGTDTQYF.

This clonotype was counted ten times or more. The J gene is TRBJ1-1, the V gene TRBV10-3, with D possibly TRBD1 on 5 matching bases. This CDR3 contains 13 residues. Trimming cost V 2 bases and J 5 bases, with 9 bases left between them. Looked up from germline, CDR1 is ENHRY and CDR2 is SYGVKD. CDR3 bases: TGTGCCATCAGTGAGGGGGCCGGGACTGAAGCTTTCTTT. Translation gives CAISEGAGTEAFF.

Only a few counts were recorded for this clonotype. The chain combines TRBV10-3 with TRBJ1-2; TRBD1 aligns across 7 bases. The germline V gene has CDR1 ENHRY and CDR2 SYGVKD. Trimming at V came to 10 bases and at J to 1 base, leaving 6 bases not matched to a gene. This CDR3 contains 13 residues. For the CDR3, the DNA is TGTGCCACTGGGACAGTCAATAACTATGGCTACACCTTC. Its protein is CATGTVNNYGYTF.

As DNA, the CDR3 is TGTGCCTGGAGTGCGACAGGGATGGCCAAAAACATTCAGTACTTC. Translated: CAWSATGMAKNIQYF. The chain has TRBV30 and TRBJ2-4, with 7 bases matching TRBD1. The CDR3 loop spans 15 amino acids. CDR1 and CDR2 (germline): GTSNPN, SVGIG (reference sequence). Trimming removed 1 base from V and 1 base from J; junction bases left unmatched: 4.

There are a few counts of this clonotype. CDR3 DNA: TGTGCCATCAGACGGGACACCATCAATTCACCCCTCCACTTT. Its translation is CAIRRDTINSPLHF. The chain recombines TRBV10-3 with TRBJ1-6; tentative D call: TRBD1 (6 bases). Trimming took off 6 bases at V and 7 bases at J, with 13 bases between the two ends. CDR1 is ENHRY, CDR2 SYGVKD, per germline. CDR3 length: 14 residues.

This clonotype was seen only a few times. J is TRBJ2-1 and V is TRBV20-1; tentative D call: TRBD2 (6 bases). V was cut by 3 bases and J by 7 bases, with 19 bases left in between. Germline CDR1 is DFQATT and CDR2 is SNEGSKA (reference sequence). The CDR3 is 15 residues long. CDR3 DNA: TGCAGTGCTAGTGGGGTTGGCGGGATGAGGAATGAGCAGTTCTTC. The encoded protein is CSASGVGGMRNEQFF.

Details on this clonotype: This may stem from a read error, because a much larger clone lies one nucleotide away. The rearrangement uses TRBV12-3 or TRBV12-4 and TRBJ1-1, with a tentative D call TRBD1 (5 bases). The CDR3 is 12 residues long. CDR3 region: CAISLGTTEAFF. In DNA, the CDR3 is TGTGCCATCAGTTTGGGGACCACTGAAGCTTTCTTT.

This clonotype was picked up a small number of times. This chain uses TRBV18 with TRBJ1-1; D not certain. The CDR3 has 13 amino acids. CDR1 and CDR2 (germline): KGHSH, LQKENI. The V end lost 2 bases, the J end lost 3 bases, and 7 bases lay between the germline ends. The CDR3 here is CASSPVGYTEAFF. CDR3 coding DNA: TGTGCCAGCTCACCAGTTGGCTACACTGAAGCTTTCTTT.

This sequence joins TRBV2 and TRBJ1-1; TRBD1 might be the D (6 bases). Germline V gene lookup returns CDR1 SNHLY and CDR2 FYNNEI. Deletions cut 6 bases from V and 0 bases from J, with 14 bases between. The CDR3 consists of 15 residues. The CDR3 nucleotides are TGTGCCAGCAGGCAAGGACAGACAATGAACACTGAAGCTTTCTTT. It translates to CASRQGQTMNTEAFF.

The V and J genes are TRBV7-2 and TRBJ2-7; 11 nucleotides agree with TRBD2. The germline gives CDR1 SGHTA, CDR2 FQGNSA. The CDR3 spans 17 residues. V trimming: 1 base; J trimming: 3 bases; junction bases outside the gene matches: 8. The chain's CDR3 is CASSLGLAGGGSYEQYF. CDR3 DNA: TGTGCCAGCAGCTTAGGGCTAGCGGGAGGAGGAAGCTACGAGCAGTACTTC. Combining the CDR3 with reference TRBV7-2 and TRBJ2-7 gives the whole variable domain GAGVSQSPSNKVTEKGKDVELRCDPISGHTALYWYRQSLGQGLEFLIYFQGNSAPDKSGLPSDRFSAERTGGSVSTLTIQRTQQEDSAVYLCASSLGLAGGGSYEQYFGPGTRLTVT.

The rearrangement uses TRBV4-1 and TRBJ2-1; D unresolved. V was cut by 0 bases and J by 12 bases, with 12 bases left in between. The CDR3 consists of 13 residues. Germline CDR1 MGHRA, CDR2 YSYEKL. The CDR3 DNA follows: TGCGCCAGCAGCCAAGATATAGATCGTGGGCAGTTCTTC. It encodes CASSQDIDRGQFF.

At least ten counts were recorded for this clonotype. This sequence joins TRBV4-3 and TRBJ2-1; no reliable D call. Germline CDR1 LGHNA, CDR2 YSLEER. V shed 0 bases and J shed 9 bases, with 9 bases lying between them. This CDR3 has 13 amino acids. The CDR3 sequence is CASSQDLRTEQFF. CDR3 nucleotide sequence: TGCGCCAGCAGCCAAGATCTACGGACTGAGCAGTTCTTC.

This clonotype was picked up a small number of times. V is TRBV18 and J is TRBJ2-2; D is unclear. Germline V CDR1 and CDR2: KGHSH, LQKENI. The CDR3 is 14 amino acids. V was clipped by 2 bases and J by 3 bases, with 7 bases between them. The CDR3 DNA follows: TGTGCCAGCTCACCAGCCGCAGACACCGGGGAGCTGTTTTTT. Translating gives CASSPAADTGELFF.

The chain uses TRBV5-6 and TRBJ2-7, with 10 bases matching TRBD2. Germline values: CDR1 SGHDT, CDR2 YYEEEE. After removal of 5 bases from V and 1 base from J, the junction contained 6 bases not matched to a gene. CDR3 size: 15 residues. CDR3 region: CASRASGGLSYEQYF. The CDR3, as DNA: TGTGCCAGCAGGGCTAGCGGGGGCCTTTCCTACGAGCAGTACTTC.

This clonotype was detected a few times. The CDR3 DNA reads as TGCGCCAGCAGCTGGGCTCCCGGGACAGGGCCTACAGATACGCAGTATTTT. Translating gives CASSWAPGTGPTDTQYF. The J gene is TRBJ2-3, the V gene TRBV5-1; 9 nucleotides agree with TRBD1. V lost 3 bases and J lost 3; bases outside the gene matches: 11. Germline lookup yields CDR1 SGHRS and CDR2 YFSETQ. CDR3 size: 17 residues.

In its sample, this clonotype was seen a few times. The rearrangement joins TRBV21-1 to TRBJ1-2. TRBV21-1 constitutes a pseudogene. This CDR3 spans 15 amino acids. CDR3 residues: CASSKLDPGMDGYTF. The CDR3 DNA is TGTGCCAGCAGCAAGCTAGACCCAGGGATGGATGGCTACACCTTC.

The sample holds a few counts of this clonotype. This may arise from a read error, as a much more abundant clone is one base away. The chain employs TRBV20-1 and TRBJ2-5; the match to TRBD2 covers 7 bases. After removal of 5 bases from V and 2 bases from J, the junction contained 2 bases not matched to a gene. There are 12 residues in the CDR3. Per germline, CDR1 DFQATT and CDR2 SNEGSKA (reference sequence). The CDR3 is CSAGGLQETQYF. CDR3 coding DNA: TGCAGTGCTGGGGGACTACAAGAGACCCAGTACTTC.

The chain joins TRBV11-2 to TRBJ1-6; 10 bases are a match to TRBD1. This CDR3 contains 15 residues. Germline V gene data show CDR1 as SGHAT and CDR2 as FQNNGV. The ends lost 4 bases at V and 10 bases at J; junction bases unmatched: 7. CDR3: CASSSGQGSGSPLHF. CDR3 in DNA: TGTGCCAGCAGCTCGGGACAGGGGTCCGGGTCACCCCTCCACTTT. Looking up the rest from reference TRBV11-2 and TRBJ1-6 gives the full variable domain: EAGVAQSPRYKIIEKRQSVAFWCNPISGHATLYWYQQILGQGPKLLIQFQNNGVVDDSQLPKDRFSAERLKGVDSTLKIQPAKLEDSAVYLCASSSGQGSGSPLHFGNGTRLTVT.